What follows are 18 T cell receptor beta chains derived from one specimen sequenced in a study of T cells in Graves' hyperthyroidism and ophthalmopathy (dated 2019 in TCRdb). Libraries were made using multiplex PCR. Instrument used: Illumina HiSeq 2000. Amplification of TCR beta CDR3 regions was carried out from RNA transcripts. The first round of RT-PCR for the TCR CDR3 was performed with the HTBI primer set and the Qiagen OneStep RT-PCR kit. The raw public reads went through TCRdb reprocessing: fastp at Q25, MiXCR clone calling, in-frame beta chains kept. A single entry per CDR3 protein holds the most common genes and DNA from its merged rows. Across this sample there are roughly 570,000 distinct CDR3 sequences, with about 43% seen only once. The top ten hold over 15% of the sample. Sequencing was carried out using peripheral blood or thyroid tissue (not recorded which). The receptors stem from an adult woman with Graves' disease, either hyperthyroidism or ophthalmopathy (not recorded which).

In its sample, this clonotype was seen many times. This CDR3 is CASSLVGGEKLFF. The CDR3 coding sequence is TGCGCCAGCAGCTTGGTGGGGGGTGAAAAACTGTTTTTT. The chain links TRBV5-1 to TRBJ1-4; the D gene is possibly TRBD1 (5 bases). The length of the CDR3 is 13 residues. Trimming shortened V by 0 bases and J by 7 bases, and 7 bases separated the two germline ends. Germline V gene sequence: CDR1 SGHRS, CDR2 YFSETQ.

This clonotype was observed once. Because the CDR3's place on the DNA is in doubt, the DNA is left out and the CDR3 is given as listed by TCRdb. This chain joins TRBV15 and TRBJ2-2. CDR1 is LNHNV, CDR2 YYDKDF, per germline (reference sequence). From its first to its last residue, the CDR3 has 21 amino acids. The CDR3 is CATSIYLCSVGVGLNTGGLFF.

Many counts were recorded for this clonotype. V and J are TRBV27 and TRBJ1-5; weak D call: TRBD1 (5 bases). The CDR3 length is 13 residues. V lost 7 bases, J lost 5 bases, and 12 bases lay in between. CDR1 is MNHEY, CDR2 SMNVEV, per germline (reference sequence). The CDR3 spells CASKGNSYQPQHF. CDR3 DNA: TGTGCCAGCAAGGGGAACAGCTATCAGCCCCAGCATTTT.

V gene TRBV29-1 combines with J gene TRBJ1-3, with D uncertain. The CDR3 sequence is 9 residues long. Trimming shortened V by 7 bases and J by 6 bases, and 4 bases separated the two germline ends. CDR1 and CDR2 from the germline V gene are SQVTM and ANQGSEA. The CDR3 sequence is CSALNTIYF. The CDR3 DNA reads as TGCAGCGCCCTAAACACCATATATTTT.

The chain carries TRBV20-1 and TRBJ1-4; D unresolved. The V gene lost 6 bases and the J gene lost 7 bases, with 12 bases spanning the gap. This CDR3 has 12 residues. Germline CDR1 and CDR2: DFQATT and SNEGSKA (reference sequence). The CDR3 spells CSATYRGEKLFF. The CDR3 DNA reads TGCAGTGCCACTTACCGAGGTGAAAAACTGTTTTTT.

This clonotype was seen ten or more times. This chain links TRBV14 with TRBJ2-7; D is perhaps TRBD2 (5 bases). The CDR3 totals 15 residues. Per the germline V gene, CDR1 is SGHDN and CDR2 is FVKESK. V was clipped by 1 base and J by 7 bases, with 17 bases between them. CDR3 in DNA: TGTGCCAGCAGCCAAGCCGTAACCATGAGGGATGAGCAGTACTTC. This codes for CASSQAVTMRDEQYF.

The chain has TRBV5-1 and TRBJ2-7; D might be TRBD1 (5 bases). This CDR3 has 13 residues. Germline CDR1 is SGHRS and CDR2 is YFSETQ. V was trimmed by 0 bases and J by 6 bases, leaving 10 bases between them. CDR3 coding DNA: TGCGCCAGCAGCTTGGAGTCAGGGTCCGAGCAGTACTTC. Amino acid sequence: CASSLESGSEQYF.

The chain carries TRBV20-1 and TRBJ1-2; the match to TRBD1 covers 9 bases. Germline CDR1 reads DFQATT; CDR2 reads SNEGSKA (reference sequence). The CDR3 is made up of 16 amino acids. Trimming cost V 4 bases and J 3 bases; bases outside gene matches: 12. The CDR3 sequence: CSATPPTGGMYYGYTF. In nucleotides, the CDR3 is TGCAGTGCTACCCCTCCGACAGGGGGAATGTACTATGGCTACACCTTC.

The V and J genes are TRBV7-2 and TRBJ1-2; D is possibly TRBD1 (5 bases). The CDR3 is 13 amino acids. CDR1 SGHTA and CDR2 FQGNSA come from the germline V gene. Trimming shortened V by 5 bases and J by 3 bases, and 10 bases separated the two germline ends. The CDR3 bases are TGTGCCAGCAGCCCGTTAGGGGACTATGGCTACACCTTC. It is translated as CASSPLGDYGYTF.

The gene calls are TRBV7-2 and TRBJ2-7; 10 bases align to TRBD2. CDR1 SGHTA and CDR2 FQGNSA come from the germline V gene. After removal of 5 bases from V and 2 bases from J, the junction contained 6 bases not matched to a gene. This CDR3 comprises 15 residues. The CDR3 nucleotides read TGTGCCAGCAGCCCGTGGACTAGCGGAACCTACGAGCAGTACTTC. Encoded protein: CASSPWTSGTYEQYF.

The chain recombines TRBV2 with TRBJ1-5, with D possibly TRBD1 on 5 matching bases. The V end was cut by 5 bases, the J end by 0 bases, with 14 bases between. Germline-derived CDR1 and CDR2 are SNHLY and FYNNEI. This CDR3 is built from 16 residues. The CDR3 here is CASSLGPGYSNQPQHF. CDR3 sequence (DNA): TGTGCCAGCAGTCTAGGGCCAGGGTATAGCAATCAGCCCCAGCATTTT.

Only a few counts were recorded for this clonotype. CDR3 amino acids: CASSLPTGRPFAYEQYF. DNA for the CDR3: TGTGCCAGCAGTTTACCGACAGGGCGTCCCTTTGCCTACGAGCAGTACTTC. The V call is TRBV12-3 or TRBV12-4, the J call TRBJ2-7; 7 positions match TRBD1. With 2 bases clipped from V and 2 bases from J, the junction kept 12 bases outside the gene matches. This CDR3 has 17 residues.

This clonotype has just a few counts. The genes are TRBV28 and TRBJ2-7, with 7 bases aligning to TRBD2. V was clipped by 6 bases and J by 5 bases; unmatched bases: 7. Germline lookup yields CDR1 MDHEN and CDR2 SYDVKM. This CDR3 has 13 residues. The CDR3 is CASRDGGTNEQYF. For the CDR3, the DNA is TGTGCCAGCAGGGACGGGGGGACTAACGAGCAGTACTTC.

This clonotype occurred many times. The chain's CDR3 is CSARETGRGNYGYTF. In nucleotides, the CDR3 is TGCAGTGCTAGGGAGACAGGGAGGGGTAACTATGGCTACACCTTC. The chain joins TRBV20-1 to TRBJ1-2; 7 bases are a match to TRBD1. The J segment lost 1 base and the V segment lost 3 bases, leaving 8 bases of the junction unmatched. The CDR3 runs to 15 residues. Germline assignment: CDR1 DFQATT and CDR2 SNEGSKA (reference sequence).

The V and J genes are TRBV19 and TRBJ2-7; D remains unclear. V shed 9 bases and J shed 2 bases, with 11 bases lying between them. The germline V gene encodes CDR1 LNHDA and CDR2 SQIVND (reference sequence). The CDR3 consists of 12 residues. CDR3 sequence (DNA): TGTGCCAGCAGTTCGGTCCCCTACGAGCAGTACTTC. This codes for CASSSVPYEQYF.

This clonotype was found many times. The rearrangement links TRBV20-1 to TRBJ2-7, with D tentatively TRBD2 (5 bases). CDR3 length equals 14 residues. Trimming took 6 bases from V and 3 from J, leaving 18 bases between them. Germline V gene data show CDR1 as DFQATT and CDR2 as SNEGSKA (reference sequence). CDR3 sequence reads: CSAPGGDYHYEQYF. CDR3 DNA: TGCAGTGCCCCGGGCGGAGACTACCACTACGAGCAGTACTTC.

This chain links TRBV24-1 with TRBJ1-5, with D maybe TRBD1 (5 bases). This CDR3 is 15 amino acids long. The V end lost 5 bases, the J end lost 1 base, and 11 bases lay between the germline ends. Per germline, CDR1 KGHDR and CDR2 SFDVKD. The CDR3 here is CATSASGGSNQPQHF. CDR3 coding DNA: TGTGCCACCAGTGCTAGCGGGGGGAGCAATCAGCCCCAGCATTTT.

V and J are TRBV20-1 and TRBJ2-7; 11 positions match TRBD2. This CDR3 has 14 amino acids. V lost 3 bases and J lost 7; bases outside the gene matches: 8. CDR1 DFQATT and CDR2 SNEGSKA come from the germline V gene (reference sequence). CDR3 protein: CSASSGRAVGEQYF. In DNA form, the CDR3 reads TGCAGTGCTAGTAGCGGGAGGGCCGTCGGGGAGCAGTACTTC.